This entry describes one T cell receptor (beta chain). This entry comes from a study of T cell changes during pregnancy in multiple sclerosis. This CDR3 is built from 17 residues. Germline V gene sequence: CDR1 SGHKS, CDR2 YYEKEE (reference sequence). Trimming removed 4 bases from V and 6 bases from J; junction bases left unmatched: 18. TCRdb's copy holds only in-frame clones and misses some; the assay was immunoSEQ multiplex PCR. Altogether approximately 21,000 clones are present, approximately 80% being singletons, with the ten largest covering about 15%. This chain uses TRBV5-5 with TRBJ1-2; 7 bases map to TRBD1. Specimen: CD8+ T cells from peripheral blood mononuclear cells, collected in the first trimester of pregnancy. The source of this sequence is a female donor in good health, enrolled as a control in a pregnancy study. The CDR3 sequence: CASSPDRWAGGLHGYTF. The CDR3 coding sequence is TGTGCCAGCAGCCCCGATAGGTGGGCAGGGGGACTCCATGGCTACACCTTC.